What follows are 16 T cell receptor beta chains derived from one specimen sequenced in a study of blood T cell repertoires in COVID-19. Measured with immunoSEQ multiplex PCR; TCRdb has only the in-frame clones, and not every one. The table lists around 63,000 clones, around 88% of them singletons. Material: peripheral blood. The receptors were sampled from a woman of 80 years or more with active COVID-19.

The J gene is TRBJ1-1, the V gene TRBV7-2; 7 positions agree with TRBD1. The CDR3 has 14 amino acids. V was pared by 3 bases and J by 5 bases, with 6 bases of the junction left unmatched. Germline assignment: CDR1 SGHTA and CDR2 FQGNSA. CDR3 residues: CASSFSSGGTEAFF. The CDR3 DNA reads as TGTGCCAGCAGCTTTAGTTCAGGGGGGACTGAAGCTTTCTTT.

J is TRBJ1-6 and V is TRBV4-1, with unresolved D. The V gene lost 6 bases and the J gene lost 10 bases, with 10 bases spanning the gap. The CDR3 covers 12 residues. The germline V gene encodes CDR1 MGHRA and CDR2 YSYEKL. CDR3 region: CASSQPGSPLHF. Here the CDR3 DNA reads TGCGCCAGCAGTCAACCGGGATCACCCCTCCACTTT.

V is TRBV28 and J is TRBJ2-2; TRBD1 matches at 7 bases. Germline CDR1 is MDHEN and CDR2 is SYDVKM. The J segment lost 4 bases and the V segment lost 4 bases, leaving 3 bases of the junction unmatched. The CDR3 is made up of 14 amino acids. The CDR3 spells CASSSTGTTGELFF. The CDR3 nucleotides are TGTGCCAGCAGTTCGACAGGGACCACCGGGGAGCTGTTTTTT.

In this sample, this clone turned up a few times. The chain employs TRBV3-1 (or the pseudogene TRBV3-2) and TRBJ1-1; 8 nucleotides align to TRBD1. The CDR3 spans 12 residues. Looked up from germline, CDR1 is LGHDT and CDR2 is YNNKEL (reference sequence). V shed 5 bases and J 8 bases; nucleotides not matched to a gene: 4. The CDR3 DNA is TGTGCCAGCAGCGGGTGGACAGGGGAAGCTTTCTTT. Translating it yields CASSGWTGEAFF.

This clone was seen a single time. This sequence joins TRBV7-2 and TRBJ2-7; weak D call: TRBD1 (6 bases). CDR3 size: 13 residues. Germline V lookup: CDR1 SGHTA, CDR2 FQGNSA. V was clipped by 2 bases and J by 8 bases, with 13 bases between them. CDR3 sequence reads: CASSLSRQGKQYF. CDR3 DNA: TGTGCCAGCAGCTTATCCCGGCAGGGGAAGCAGTACTTC.

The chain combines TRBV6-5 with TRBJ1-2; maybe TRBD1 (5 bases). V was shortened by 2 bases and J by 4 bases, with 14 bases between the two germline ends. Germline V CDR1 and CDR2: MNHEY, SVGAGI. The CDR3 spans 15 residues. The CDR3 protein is CASSYTLWQGYGYTF. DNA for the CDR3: TGTGCCAGCAGTTACACTCTGTGGCAGGGCTATGGCTACACCTTC.

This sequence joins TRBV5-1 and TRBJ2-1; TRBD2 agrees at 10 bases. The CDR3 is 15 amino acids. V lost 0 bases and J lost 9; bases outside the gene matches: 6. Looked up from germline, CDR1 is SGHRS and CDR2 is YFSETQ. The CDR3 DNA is TGCGCCAGCAGCTTGGTTAGCGGGGGGACCGGTGAGCAGTTCTTC. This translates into CASSLVSGGTGEQFF.

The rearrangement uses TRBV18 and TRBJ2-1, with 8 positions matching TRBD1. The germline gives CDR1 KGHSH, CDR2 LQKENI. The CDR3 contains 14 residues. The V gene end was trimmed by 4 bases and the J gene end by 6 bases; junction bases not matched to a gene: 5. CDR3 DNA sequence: TGTGCCAGCTCACGAGGACAGGGCCGCAATGAGCAGTTCTTC. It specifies CASSRGQGRNEQFF. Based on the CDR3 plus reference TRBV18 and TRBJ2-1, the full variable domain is NAGVMQNPRHLVRRRGQEARLRCSPMKGHSHVYWYRQLPEEGLKFMVYLQKENIIDESGMPKERFSAEFPKEGPSILRIQQVVRGDSAAYFCASSRGQGRNEQFFGPGTRLTVL.

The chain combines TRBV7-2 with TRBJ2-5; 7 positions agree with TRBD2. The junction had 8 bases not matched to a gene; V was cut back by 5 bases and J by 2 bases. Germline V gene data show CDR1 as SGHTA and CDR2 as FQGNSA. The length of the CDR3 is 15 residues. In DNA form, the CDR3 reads TGTGCCAGCAGCCTACTAAGCGGGGAACAAGAGACCCAGTACTTC. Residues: CASSLLSGEQETQYF.

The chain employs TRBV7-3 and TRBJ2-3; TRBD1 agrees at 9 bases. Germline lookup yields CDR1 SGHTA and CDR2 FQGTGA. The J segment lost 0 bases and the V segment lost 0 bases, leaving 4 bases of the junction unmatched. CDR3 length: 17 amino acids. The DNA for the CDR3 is TGTGCCAGCAGCTTAACGCTGGGACAGGGTAGCACAGATACGCAGTATTTT. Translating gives CASSLTLGQGSTDTQYF.

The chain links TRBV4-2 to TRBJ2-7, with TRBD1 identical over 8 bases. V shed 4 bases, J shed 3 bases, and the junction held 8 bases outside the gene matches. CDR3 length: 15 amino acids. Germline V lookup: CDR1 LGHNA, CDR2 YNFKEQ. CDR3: CASSPRGTGIYEQYF. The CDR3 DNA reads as TGTGCCAGCAGCCCAAGGGGGACAGGCATCTACGAGCAGTACTTC.

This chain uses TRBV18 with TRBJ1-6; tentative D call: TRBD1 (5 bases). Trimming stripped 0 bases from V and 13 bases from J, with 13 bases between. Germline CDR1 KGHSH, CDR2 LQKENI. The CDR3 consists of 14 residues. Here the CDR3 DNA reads TGTGCCAGCTCACCACCCGGGACTACCTTCCCCCTCCACTTT. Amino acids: CASSPPGTTFPLHF.

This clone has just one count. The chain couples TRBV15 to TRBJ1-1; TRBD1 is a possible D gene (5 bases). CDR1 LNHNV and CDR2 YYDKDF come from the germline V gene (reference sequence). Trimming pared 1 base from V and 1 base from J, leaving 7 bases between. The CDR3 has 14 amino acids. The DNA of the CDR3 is TGTGCCACCAGCAGAGGGGGCTCGAACACTGAAGCTTTCTTT. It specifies CATSRGGSNTEAFF.

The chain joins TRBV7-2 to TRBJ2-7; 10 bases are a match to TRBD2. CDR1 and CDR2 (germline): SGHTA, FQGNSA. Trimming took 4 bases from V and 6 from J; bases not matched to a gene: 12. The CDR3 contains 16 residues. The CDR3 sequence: CASSSLAGGTLSEQYF. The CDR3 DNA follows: TGTGCCAGCAGCTCGTTAGCGGGGGGCACTTTGTCCGAGCAGTACTTC.

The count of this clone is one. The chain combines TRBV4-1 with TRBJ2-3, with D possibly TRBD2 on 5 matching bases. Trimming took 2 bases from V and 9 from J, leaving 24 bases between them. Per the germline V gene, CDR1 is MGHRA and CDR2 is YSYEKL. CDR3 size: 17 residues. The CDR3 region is CASSQLSGRLPLGTQYF. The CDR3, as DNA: TGCGCCAGCAGCCAACTATCGGGAAGACTACCTTTAGGGACGCAGTATTTT.

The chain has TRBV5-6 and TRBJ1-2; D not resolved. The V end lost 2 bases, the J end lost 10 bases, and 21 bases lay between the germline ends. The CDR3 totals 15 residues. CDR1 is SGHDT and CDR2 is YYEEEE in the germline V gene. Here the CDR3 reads CASSFSPGEGFDYTF. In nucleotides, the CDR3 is TGTGCCAGCAGCTTCTCGCCAGGCGAGGGCTTTGACTACACCTTC. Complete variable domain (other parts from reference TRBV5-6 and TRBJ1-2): DAGVTQSPTHLIKTRGQQVTLRCSPKSGHDTVSWYQQALGQGPQFIFQYYEEEERQRGNFPDRFSGHQFPNYSSELNVNALLLGDSALYLCASSFSPGEGFDYTFGSGTRLTVV.